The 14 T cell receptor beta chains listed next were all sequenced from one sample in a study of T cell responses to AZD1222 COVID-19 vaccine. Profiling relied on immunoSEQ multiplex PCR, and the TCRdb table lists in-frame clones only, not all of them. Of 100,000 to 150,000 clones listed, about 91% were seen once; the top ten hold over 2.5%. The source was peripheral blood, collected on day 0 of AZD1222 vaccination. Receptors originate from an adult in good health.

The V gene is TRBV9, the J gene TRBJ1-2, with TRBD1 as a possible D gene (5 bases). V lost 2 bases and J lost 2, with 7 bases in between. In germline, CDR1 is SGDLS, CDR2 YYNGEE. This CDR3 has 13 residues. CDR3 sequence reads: CASSVRDNYGYTF. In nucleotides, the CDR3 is TGTGCCAGCAGCGTGAGGGACAACTATGGCTACACCTTC. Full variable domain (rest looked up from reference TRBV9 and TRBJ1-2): DSGVTQTPKHLITATGQRVTLRCSPRSGDLSVYWYQQSLDQGLQFLIQYYNGEERAKGNILERFSAQQFPDLHSELNLSSLELGDSALYFCASSVRDNYGYTFGSGTRLTVV.

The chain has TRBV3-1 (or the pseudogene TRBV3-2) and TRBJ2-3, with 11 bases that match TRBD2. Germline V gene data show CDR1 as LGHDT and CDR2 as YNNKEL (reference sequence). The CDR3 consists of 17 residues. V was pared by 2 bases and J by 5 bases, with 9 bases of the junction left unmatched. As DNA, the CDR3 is TGTGCCAGCAGCCAATCTATAGCGGGAGGGCCGAAAGATACGCAGTATTTT. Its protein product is CASSQSIAGGPKDTQYF.

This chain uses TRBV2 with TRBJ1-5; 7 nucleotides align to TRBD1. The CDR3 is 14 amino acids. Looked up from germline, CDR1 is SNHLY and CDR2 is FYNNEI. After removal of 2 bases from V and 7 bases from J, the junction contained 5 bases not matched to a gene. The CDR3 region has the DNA TGTGCCAGCAGTGAAAGGACAGGCGGACAGCCCCAGCATTTT. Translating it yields CASSERTGGQPQHF.

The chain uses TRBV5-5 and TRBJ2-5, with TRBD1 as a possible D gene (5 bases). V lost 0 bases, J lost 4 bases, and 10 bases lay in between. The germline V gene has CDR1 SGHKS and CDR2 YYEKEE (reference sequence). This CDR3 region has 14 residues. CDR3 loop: CASSLGQSIETQYF. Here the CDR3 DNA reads TGTGCCAGCAGCTTGGGACAGAGTATAGAGACCCAGTACTTC.

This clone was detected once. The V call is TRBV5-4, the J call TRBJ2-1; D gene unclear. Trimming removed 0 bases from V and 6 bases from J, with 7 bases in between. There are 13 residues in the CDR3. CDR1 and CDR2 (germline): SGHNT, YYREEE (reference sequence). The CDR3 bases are TGTGCCAGCAGCTTGGGCATATTCAATGAGCAGTTCTTC. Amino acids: CASSLGIFNEQFF.

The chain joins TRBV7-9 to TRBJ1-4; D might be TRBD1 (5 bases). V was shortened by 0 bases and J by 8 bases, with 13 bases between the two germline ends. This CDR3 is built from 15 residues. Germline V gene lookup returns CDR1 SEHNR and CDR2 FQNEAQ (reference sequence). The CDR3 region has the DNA TGTGCCAGCAGCTTAGCGCTCAGGGAAGGAGAAAAACTGTTTTTT. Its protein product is CASSLALREGEKLFF. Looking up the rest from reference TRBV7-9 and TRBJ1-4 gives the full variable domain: DTGVSQNPRHKITKRGQNVTFRCDPISEHNRLYWYRQTLGQGPEFLTYFQNEAQLEKSRLLSDRFSAERPKGSFSTLEIQRTEQGDSAMYLCASSLALREGEKLFFGSGTQLSVL.

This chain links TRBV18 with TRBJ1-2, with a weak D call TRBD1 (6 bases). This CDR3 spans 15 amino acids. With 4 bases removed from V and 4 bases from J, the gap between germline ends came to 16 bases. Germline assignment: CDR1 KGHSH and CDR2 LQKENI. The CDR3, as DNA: TGTGCCAGCTCACTACTCCGACAGGCGCTCTATGGCTACACCTTC. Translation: CASSLLRQALYGYTF.

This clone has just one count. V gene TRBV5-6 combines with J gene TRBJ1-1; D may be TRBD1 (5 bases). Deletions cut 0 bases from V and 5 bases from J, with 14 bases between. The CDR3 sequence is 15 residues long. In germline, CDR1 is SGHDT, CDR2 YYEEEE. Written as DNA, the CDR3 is TGTGCCAGCAGCTTGGATGGGGACGGAGAGACTGAAGCTTTCTTT. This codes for CASSLDGDGETEAFF. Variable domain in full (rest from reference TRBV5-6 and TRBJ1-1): DAGVTQSPTHLIKTRGQQVTLRCSPKSGHDTVSWYQQALGQGPQFIFQYYEEEERQRGNFPDRFSGHQFPNYSSELNVNALLLGDSALYLCASSLDGDGETEAFFGQGTRLTVV.

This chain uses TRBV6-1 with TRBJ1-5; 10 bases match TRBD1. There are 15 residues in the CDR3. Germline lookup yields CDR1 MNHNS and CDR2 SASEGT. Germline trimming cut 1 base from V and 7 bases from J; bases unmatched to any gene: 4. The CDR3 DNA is TGTGCCAGCAGTGAAGGGACAGGGGGTACCCAGCCCCAGCATTTT. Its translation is CASSEGTGGTQPQHF.

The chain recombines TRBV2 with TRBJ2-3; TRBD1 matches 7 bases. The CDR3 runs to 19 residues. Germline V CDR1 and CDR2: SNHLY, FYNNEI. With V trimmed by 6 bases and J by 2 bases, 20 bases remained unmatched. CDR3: CASSIWDSPGGDLTDTQYF. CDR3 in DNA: TGTGCCAGCAGCATTTGGGACAGCCCCGGTGGGGACCTCACAGATACGCAGTATTTT.

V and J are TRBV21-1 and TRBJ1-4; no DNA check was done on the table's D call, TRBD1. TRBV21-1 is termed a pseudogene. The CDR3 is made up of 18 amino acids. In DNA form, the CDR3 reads TGTGCCAGCAGCAAAGCCCCGCCCCCGGGACAGGGAAATGAAAAACTGTTTTTT. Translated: CASSKAPPPGQGNEKLFF.

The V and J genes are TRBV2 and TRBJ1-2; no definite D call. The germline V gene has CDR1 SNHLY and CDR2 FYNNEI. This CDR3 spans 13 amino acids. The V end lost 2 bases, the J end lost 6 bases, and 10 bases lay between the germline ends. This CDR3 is CASSETLGNGYTF. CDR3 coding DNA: TGTGCCAGCAGTGAAACGCTGGGGAATGGCTACACCTTC.

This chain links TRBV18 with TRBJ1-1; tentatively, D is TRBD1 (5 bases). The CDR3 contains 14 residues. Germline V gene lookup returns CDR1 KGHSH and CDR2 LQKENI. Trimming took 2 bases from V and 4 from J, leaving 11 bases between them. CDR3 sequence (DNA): TGTGCCAGCTCACCAGGGCTGAGGGGCACTGAAGCTTTCTTT. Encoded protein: CASSPGLRGTEAFF.

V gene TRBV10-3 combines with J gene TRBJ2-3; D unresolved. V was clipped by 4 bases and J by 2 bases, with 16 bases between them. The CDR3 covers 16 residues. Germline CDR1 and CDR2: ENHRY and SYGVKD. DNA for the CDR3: TGTGCCATCAGTGGTTTCCCCCGGTTTTACACAGATACGCAGTATTTT. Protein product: CAISGFPRFYTDTQYF.